This T cell receptor beta chain was captured by sequencing in a study of Ad26.COV2.S vaccination and SARS-CoV-2 variants. There are a few counts of this clone. Trimming pared 5 bases from V and 0 bases from J, leaving 7 bases between. Germline values: CDR1 SNHLY, CDR2 FYNNEI. The CDR3 runs to 13 residues. The treatment was: over 15 received Ad26.COV2.S at low or high dose, single or two shots; a few received placebo; per-sample allocation not given. Sampling occurred on day 63 after the first vaccine or placebo injection. Method: immunoSEQ multiplex PCR; TCRdb's copy keeps in-frame clones and lacks some. The data show around 380,000 clones, about 85% seen once.

This sequence joins TRBV2 and TRBJ1-1; no definite D call. This clonotype was obtained from a person between 18 and 59 years old who received the Ad26.COV2.S COVID-19 vaccine or a placebo. Sequenced material: peripheral blood, taken in a trial of Ad26.COV2.S vaccine versus placebo. CDR3 region: CASSSQMNTEAFF. The DNA for the CDR3 is TGTGCCAGCAGTTCACAGATGAACACTGAAGCTTTCTTT.